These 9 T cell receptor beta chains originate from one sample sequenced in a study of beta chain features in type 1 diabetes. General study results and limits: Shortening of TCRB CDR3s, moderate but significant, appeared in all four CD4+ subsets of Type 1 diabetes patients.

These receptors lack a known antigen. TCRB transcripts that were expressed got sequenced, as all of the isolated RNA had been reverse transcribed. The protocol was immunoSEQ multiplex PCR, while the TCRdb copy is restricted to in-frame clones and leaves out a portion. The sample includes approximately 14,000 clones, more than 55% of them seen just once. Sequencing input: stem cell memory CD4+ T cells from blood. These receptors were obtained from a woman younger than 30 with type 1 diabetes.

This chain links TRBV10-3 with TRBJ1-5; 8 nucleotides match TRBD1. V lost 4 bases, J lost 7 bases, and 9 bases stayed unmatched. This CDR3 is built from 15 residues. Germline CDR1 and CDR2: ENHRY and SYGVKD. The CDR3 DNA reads TGTGCCATCAGTGCATCTTCAGGGGGCGGGCAGCCCCAGCATTTT. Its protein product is CAISASSGGGQPQHF.

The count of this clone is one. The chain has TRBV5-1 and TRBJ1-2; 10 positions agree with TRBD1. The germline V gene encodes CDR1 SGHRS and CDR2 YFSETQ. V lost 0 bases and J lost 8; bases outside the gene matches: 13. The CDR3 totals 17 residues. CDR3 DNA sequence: TGCGCCAGCAGCTTGGATCCGGGACAGGGGCCTCTCGGAGGCTACACCTTC. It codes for CASSLDPGQGPLGGYTF.

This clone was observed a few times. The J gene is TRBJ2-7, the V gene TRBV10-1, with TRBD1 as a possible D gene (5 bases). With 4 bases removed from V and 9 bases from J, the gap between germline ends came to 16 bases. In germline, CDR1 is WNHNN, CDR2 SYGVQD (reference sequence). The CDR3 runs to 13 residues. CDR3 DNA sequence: TGCGCCAGCAGTGCAAGTCTCCAGGGCTGGCAGTACTTC. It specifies CASSASLQGWQYF.

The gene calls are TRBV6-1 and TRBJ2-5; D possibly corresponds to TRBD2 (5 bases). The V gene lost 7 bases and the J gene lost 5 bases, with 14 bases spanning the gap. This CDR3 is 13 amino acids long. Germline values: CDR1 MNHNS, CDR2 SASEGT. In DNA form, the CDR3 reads TGTGCCAGCATTAGAGCGGAAGGGGAGACCCAGTACTTC. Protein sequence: CASIRAEGETQYF.

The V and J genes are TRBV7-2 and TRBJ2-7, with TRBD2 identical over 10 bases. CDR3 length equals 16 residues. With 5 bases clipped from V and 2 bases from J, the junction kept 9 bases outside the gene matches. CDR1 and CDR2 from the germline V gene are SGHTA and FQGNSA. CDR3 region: CASSRKAGGTAYEQYF. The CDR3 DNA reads TGTGCCAGCAGCCGAAAAGCGGGAGGGACTGCCTACGAGCAGTACTTC.

The CDR3 DNA reads as TGTGCCAGCAGCCAAGCGGGACAGGAGGAGACCCAGTACTTC. The encoded protein is CASSQAGQEETQYF. The rearrangement links TRBV7-2 to TRBJ2-5, with D possibly matching TRBD1 (8 bases). The CDR3 sequence is 14 residues long. The V and J ends lost 5 bases and 5 bases respectively, with 15 bases between them. Germline CDR1 SGHTA, CDR2 FQGNSA.

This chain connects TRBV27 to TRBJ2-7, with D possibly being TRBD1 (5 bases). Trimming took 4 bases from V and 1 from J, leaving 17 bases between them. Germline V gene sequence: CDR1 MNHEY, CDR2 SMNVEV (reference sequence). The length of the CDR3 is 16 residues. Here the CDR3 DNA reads TGTGCCAGCAGTTGGGGCACAGCAGGGATGTCCTACGAGCAGTACTTC. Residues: CASSWGTAGMSYEQYF.

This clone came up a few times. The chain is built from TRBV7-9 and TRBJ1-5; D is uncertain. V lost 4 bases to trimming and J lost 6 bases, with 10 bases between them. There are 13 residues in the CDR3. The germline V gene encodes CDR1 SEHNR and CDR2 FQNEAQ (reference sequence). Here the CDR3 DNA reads TGTGCCAGCAGCTCCCTAGTGGGTCAGCCCCAGCATTTT. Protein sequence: CASSSLVGQPQHF.

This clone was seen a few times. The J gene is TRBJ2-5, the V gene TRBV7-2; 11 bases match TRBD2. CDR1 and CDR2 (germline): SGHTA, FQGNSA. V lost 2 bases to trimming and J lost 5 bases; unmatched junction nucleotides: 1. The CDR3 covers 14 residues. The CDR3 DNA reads TGTGCCAGCAGCTTATCTAGCGGGAGGGAGACCCAGTACTTC. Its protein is CASSLSSGRETQYF.